This T cell receptor (beta chain) stems from a study of blood T cell repertoires in COVID-19. Only in-frame clones appear in the TCRdb table, and some are missing; sequencing was by immunoSEQ multiplex PCR. The data show 250,000 to 300,000 clones, 75% to 90% seen once. Germline lookup yields CDR1 LNHNV and CDR2 YYDKDF (reference sequence). This CDR3 has 15 residues. The V and J ends lost 0 bases and 1 base respectively, with 7 bases between them. In regard to this clone: The identical CDR3 is also encoded by other nucleotide sequences in the sample.

This clonotype was sampled from a woman aged 45-65 years who had recovered from COVID-19. Sequencing was performed on peripheral blood. The V call is TRBV15, the J call TRBJ1-3, with D uncertain. CDR3 sequence reads: CATSRDPGSGNTIYF. In DNA, the CDR3 is TGTGCCACCAGCAGAGATCCCGGTTCTGGAAACACCATATATTTT.